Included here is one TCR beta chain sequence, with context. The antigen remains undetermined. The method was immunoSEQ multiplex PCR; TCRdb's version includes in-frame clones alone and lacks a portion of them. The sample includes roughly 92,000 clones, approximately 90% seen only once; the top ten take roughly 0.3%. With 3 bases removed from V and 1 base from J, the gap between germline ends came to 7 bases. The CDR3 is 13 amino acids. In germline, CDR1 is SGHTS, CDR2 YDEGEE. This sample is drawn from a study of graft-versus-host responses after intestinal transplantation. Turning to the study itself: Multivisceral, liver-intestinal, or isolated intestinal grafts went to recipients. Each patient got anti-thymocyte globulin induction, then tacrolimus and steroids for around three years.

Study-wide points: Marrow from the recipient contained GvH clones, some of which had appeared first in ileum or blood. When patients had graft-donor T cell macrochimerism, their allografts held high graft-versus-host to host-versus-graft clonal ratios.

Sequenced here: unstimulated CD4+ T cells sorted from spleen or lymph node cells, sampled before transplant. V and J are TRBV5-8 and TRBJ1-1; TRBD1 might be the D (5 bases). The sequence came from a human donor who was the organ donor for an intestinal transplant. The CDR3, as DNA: TGTGCCAGCAGCTGGGGGGAGAACACTGAAGCTTTCTTT. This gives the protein CASSWGENTEAFF. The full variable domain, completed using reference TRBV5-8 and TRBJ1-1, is EAGVTQSPTHLIKTRGQQATLRCSPISGHTSVYWYQQALGLGLQFLLWYDEGEERNRGNFPPRFSGRQFPNYSSELNVNALELEDSALYLCASSWGENTEAFFGQGTRLTVV.